Listed below are T cell receptor beta chains from one sample, sequenced in a study of blood T cell repertoires in COVID-19. Libraries were prepared by immunoSEQ multiplex PCR; TCRdb keeps only in-frame clonotypes and omits some of them. This sample carries some 70,000 clones, around 79% of them seen once, and the ten largest clones take more than 20%. The sample consisted of peripheral blood. Receptors were obtained from a man between 60 and 75 years old with acute or convalescent COVID-19. CDR3s leave out the opening cysteine and the closing phenylalanine or tryptophan. D genes are given only for firm matches.

j_call: TRBJ2-2
v_call: TRBV29-1
d_call: TRBD2
cdr3_aa: SVRTSGANTGELF

j_call: TRBJ1-4
v_call: TRBV6-5
d_call: .
cdr3_aa: ASSASGEWEKLF

j_call: TRBJ2-1
v_call: TRBV7-2
d_call: .
cdr3_aa: ASSFYLGQEQF

j_call: TRBJ1-2
v_call: TRBV5-1
d_call: TRBD1
cdr3_aa: ASSLPGTGVSYT

j_call: TRBJ1-6
v_call: TRBV6-5
d_call: .
cdr3_aa: ASKEEGWGSPLH

j_call: TRBJ1-3
v_call: TRBV13
d_call: TRBD1
cdr3_aa: ASLSRGQGNTIY

j_call: TRBJ2-5
v_call: TRBV24-1
d_call: TRBD2
cdr3_aa: ATGLAGGTEETQY

j_call: TRBJ2-5
v_call: TRBV29-1
d_call: TRBD1
cdr3_aa: SVEDRRTGGYQETQY

j_call: TRBJ1-4
v_call: TRBV11-1
d_call: .
cdr3_aa: ASSSSGGTNEKLF

j_call: TRBJ1-4
v_call: TRBV28
d_call: .
cdr3_aa: ASSFLGAEKNEKLF

j_call: TRBJ2-3
v_call: TRBV30
d_call: .
cdr3_aa: AWKPTTLTDTQY

j_call: TRBJ2-1
v_call: TRBV3-1/TRBV3-2
d_call: .
cdr3_aa: ASSQEADNEQF

j_call: TRBJ2-3
v_call: TRBV15
d_call: TRBD2
cdr3_aa: ATSPSGIPQDTQY

j_call: TRBJ2-1
v_call: TRBV5-8
d_call: TRBD2
cdr3_aa: ASSDGLAGGNEQF

j_call: TRBJ2-5
v_call: TRBV6-5
d_call: TRBD2
cdr3_aa: AIERGYSQY

j_call: TRBJ1-2
v_call: TRBV25-1
d_call: TRBD1
cdr3_aa: ASSEDRALI

j_call: TRBJ2-1
v_call: TRBV28
d_call: .
cdr3_aa: ASRGVHNEQF